This T cell receptor beta chain comes out of a study of technical replicates of blood from a few donors. Germline V lookup: CDR1 MDHEN, CDR2 SYDVKM. V was cut by 6 bases and J by 6 bases, with 11 bases left in between. This CDR3 contains 12 residues. Sequenced by immunoSEQ multiplex PCR; TCRdb stores in-frame clones only, minus some. The repertoire consists of some 80,000 clones, with about 97% occurring once and the leading ten covering about 0.31%. The TCR comes from a human donor in good health. The chain is built from TRBV28 and TRBJ1-1; no firm D call. The material sequenced was T cells isolated from PBMCs. The CDR3 loop reads CASRRREAEAFF. In DNA form, the CDR3 reads TGTGCCAGCAGACGAAGAGAAGCTGAAGCTTTCTTT. Using reference TRBV28 and TRBJ1-1 for the parts outside the CDR3, the full variable domain is DVKVTQSSRYLVKRTGEKVFLECVQDMDHENMFWYRQDPGLGLRLIYFSYDVKMKEKGDIPEGYSVSREKKERFSLILESASTNQTSMYLCASRRREAEAFFGQGTRLTVV.